These 23 T cell receptor beta chains originate from one sample sequenced in a study of blood T cell repertoires in COVID-19. The repertoire was sequenced with immunoSEQ multiplex PCR; TCRdb's copy has only in-frame clones and lacks some. The sample shows almost 400,000 clones, roughly 88% of them seen only once. Sequencing was done on a sample of PBMCs or T cells enriched from blood (not recorded which). These receptors were obtained from a woman between 25 and 40 years old with acute COVID-19.

The V and J genes are TRBV5-1 and TRBJ2-1, with TRBD2 matching over 9 bases. Per germline, CDR1 SGHRS and CDR2 YFSETQ. V shed 7 bases and J 9 bases; nucleotides not matched to a gene: 11. The CDR3 length is 14 residues. The CDR3 nucleotides read TGCGCCAGCTGTCTCTTAGCGGGGGACGGTGAGCAGTTCTTC. Translation: CASCLLAGDGEQFF. The full variable domain, completed using reference TRBV5-1 and TRBJ2-1, is KAGVTQTPRYLIKTRGQQVTLSCSPISGHRSVSWYQQTPGQGLQFLFEYFSETQRNKGNFPGRFSGRQFSNSRSEMNVSTLELGDSALYLCASCLLAGDGEQFFGPGTRLTVL.

The sample holds one count of this clone. The chain carries TRBV4-1 and TRBJ2-7; the D gene is possibly TRBD2 (5 bases). V lost 0 bases, J lost 5 bases, and 14 bases lay in between. CDR1 MGHRA and CDR2 YSYEKL come from the germline V gene. The length of the CDR3 is 15 residues. Here the CDR3 reads CASSQETLARDEQYF. The CDR3 DNA reads as TGCGCCAGCAGCCAAGAAACGCTAGCCCGGGACGAGCAGTACTTC.

V gene TRBV6-6 combines with J gene TRBJ2-2, with 9 bases identical to TRBD1. J lost 5 bases, V lost 9 bases, and 10 bases had no gene match. The CDR3 loop spans 15 amino acids. Germline CDR1 reads MNHNY; CDR2 reads SVGAGI (reference sequence). The CDR3 protein is CASYTGTGKTGELFF. CDR3 sequence (DNA): TGTGCCAGTTATACCGGGACAGGGAAAACCGGGGAGCTGTTTTTT.

This chain joins TRBV18 and TRBJ2-1, with D tentatively TRBD2 (6 bases). This CDR3 spans 14 amino acids. With 5 bases removed from V and 1 base from J, the gap between germline ends came to 9 bases. CDR1 and CDR2 from the germline V gene are KGHSH and LQKENI. The chain's CDR3 is CASSTRGSYNEQFF. CDR3 bases: TGTGCCAGCTCAACGCGGGGATCCTACAATGAGCAGTTCTTC.

This rearrangement joins TRBV6-1 to TRBJ1-1; D may be TRBD1 (6 bases). The V gene lost 1 base and the J gene lost 11 bases, with 11 bases spanning the gap. Germline assignment: CDR1 MNHNS and CDR2 SASEGT. The CDR3 runs 12 residues. The CDR3 coding sequence is TGTGCCAGCAGTGAAGGTCAGGGGAAGGCTTTCTTT. Residues: CASSEGQGKAFF.

This chain joins TRBV12-3 or TRBV12-4 and TRBJ2-7; perhaps TRBD2 as D (5 bases). V lost 2 bases to trimming and J lost 10 bases, with 12 bases between them. CDR3 size: 12 residues. The CDR3 DNA reads TGTGCCAGCAGTTTAATGGAGACTAATCAGTACTTC. Translating gives CASSLMETNQYF.

The chain uses TRBV29-1 and TRBJ2-1; 13 bases align to TRBD2. This CDR3 region has 14 residues. After removal of 6 bases from V and 6 bases from J, the junction contained 5 bases not matched to a gene. Germline V gene lookup returns CDR1 SQVTM and CDR2 ANQGSEA. DNA of the CDR3: TGCAGCGTCACTAGCGGGGGGGCCTCCAATGAGCAGTTCTTC. Amino acids: CSVTSGGASNEQFF.

V and J are TRBV4-1 and TRBJ1-4; 7 bases agree with TRBD1. CDR1 is MGHRA and CDR2 is YSYEKL in the germline V gene. This CDR3 spans 14 amino acids. Germline trimming cut 6 bases from V and 4 bases from J; bases unmatched to any gene: 5. CDR3 region: CASSTGQNNEKLFF. CDR3 bases: TGCGCCAGCAGTACGGGACAGAATAATGAAAAACTGTTTTTT.

V usage is TRBV5-6 and J usage is TRBJ2-1; TRBD2 might be the D (5 bases). In germline, CDR1 is SGHDT, CDR2 YYEEEE. Trimming took off 2 bases at V and 9 bases at J, with 12 bases between the two ends. This CDR3 has 13 amino acids. The CDR3 region has the DNA TGTGCCAGCAGCTTAGGAGGCCTGGGTGAGCAGTTCTTC. Translation gives CASSLGGLGEQFF.

The chain uses TRBV6-5 and TRBJ2-7; D remains ambiguous. Trimming removed 6 bases at V and 4 bases at J, with 13 bases between. The CDR3 extends over 13 amino acids. Germline assignment: CDR1 MNHEY and CDR2 SVGAGI. The CDR3 loop is CASSADIYYEQYF. The CDR3 bases are TGTGCCAGCAGCGCCGACATCTATTACGAGCAGTACTTC.

This chain connects TRBV21-1 to TRBJ2-3; the table's D call, TRBD2, was not checked against the DNA. TRBV21-1 constitutes a pseudogene. The CDR3 has 18 residues. This CDR3 is CASTQSIGGGPHGDTQYF. The CDR3 DNA reads TGTGCCAGCACACAAAGCATTGGCGGGGGACCCCACGGAGATACGCAGTATTTT.

The rearrangement joins TRBV7-2 to TRBJ2-5; 7 bases agree with TRBD2. Germline CDR1 reads SGHTA; CDR2 reads FQGNSA. The CDR3 extends over 14 amino acids. V was clipped by 5 bases and J by 5 bases; unmatched bases: 8. The CDR3 loop is CASSKTSAGETQYF. CDR3 nucleotide sequence: TGTGCCAGCAGCAAAACTAGCGCGGGGGAGACCCAGTACTTC.

This rearrangement joins TRBV10-3 to TRBJ1-5; D not certain. The CDR3 has 13 amino acids. CDR1 ENHRY and CDR2 SYGVKD come from the germline V gene. The V gene lost 7 bases and the J gene lost 4 bases, with 11 bases spanning the gap. CDR3: CAITPTENQPQHF. The CDR3 DNA follows: TGTGCCATCACCCCGACTGAGAATCAGCCCCAGCATTTT.

The chain carries TRBV10-3 and TRBJ1-6; the D is unclear. CDR3 size: 14 residues. The V end was cut by 3 bases, the J end by 8 bases, with 11 bases between. Germline V CDR1 and CDR2: ENHRY, SYGVKD. The CDR3 nucleotides read TGTGCCATCAGTGATGGGCCCGTCGATTCACCCCTCCACTTT. Translated, it gives CAISDGPVDSPLHF.

The chain employs TRBV4-3 and TRBJ2-5, with 11 nucleotides matching TRBD2. The V segment lost 0 bases and the J segment 3 bases; nucleotides outside the gene matches: 6. Germline V lookup: CDR1 LGHNA, CDR2 YSLEER. The CDR3 runs 17 residues. CDR3 DNA sequence: TGCGCCAGCAGCCAAGATCTTGCGACTAGCGGGGAAGAGACCCAGTACTTC. Protein: CASSQDLATSGEETQYF.

The rearrangement uses TRBV3-1 (or the pseudogene TRBV3-2) and TRBJ2-2; 7 nucleotides line up with TRBD2. J gave up 1 base and V 4 bases, and 6 bases lay outside the gene matches. In germline, CDR1 is LGHDT, CDR2 YNNKEL (reference sequence). This CDR3 has 16 amino acids. The CDR3 coding sequence is TGTGCCAGCAGCCTACGAGGCGGGGGGAACACCGGGGAGCTGTTTTTT. Translated, it gives CASSLRGGGNTGELFF.

The chain carries TRBV5-1 and TRBJ2-1; maybe TRBD2 (6 bases). V was pared by 2 bases and J by 5 bases, with 11 bases between. CDR1 SGHRS and CDR2 YFSETQ come from the germline V gene. There are 14 residues in the CDR3. The CDR3 loop is CASSFMGGHNEQFF. DNA of the CDR3: TGCGCCAGCAGCTTTATGGGGGGACACAATGAGCAGTTCTTC.

As concerns this clone: At the DNA level, this CDR3 is encoded by other sequences in the same sample as well. The CDR3 loop is CATSDPGQGSGANVLTF. As DNA, the CDR3 is TGTGCCACCAGTGATCCAGGTCAGGGTTCTGGGGCCAACGTCCTGACTTTC. The J gene is TRBJ2-6, the V gene TRBV24-1; D may be TRBD1 (5 bases). V was shortened by 3 bases and J by 1 base, with 12 bases between the two germline ends. Per the germline V gene, CDR1 is KGHDR and CDR2 is SFDVKD. CDR3 size: 17 residues.

Remarks on this clone: At the DNA level, this CDR3 is encoded by other sequences in the same sample as well. The CDR3 region is CASSPSGNTEAFF. The CDR3 DNA follows: TGCGCCAGCAGCCCCAGTGGGAACACTGAAGCTTTCTTT. This rearrangement joins TRBV5-1 to TRBJ1-1; the D is unclear. Germline-derived CDR1 and CDR2 are SGHRS and YFSETQ. V was pared by 4 bases and J by 1 base, with 8 bases between. The CDR3 runs 13 residues. The full variable domain, rest sourced from reference TRBV5-1 and TRBJ1-1, is KAGVTQTPRYLIKTRGQQVTLSCSPISGHRSVSWYQQTPGQGLQFLFEYFSETQRNKGNFPGRFSGRQFSNSRSEMNVSTLELGDSALYLCASSPSGNTEAFFGQGTRLTVV.

The gene calls are TRBV2 and TRBJ1-2, with TRBD1 identical over 8 bases. The CDR3 has 15 amino acids. Germline V gene lookup returns CDR1 SNHLY and CDR2 FYNNEI. The V and J ends lost 5 bases and 4 bases, in that order; junction bases with no gene match: 9. CDR3 DNA: TGTGCCAGCAGTATCAGGGGGCTCTGGGGCTATGGCTACACCTTC. Translating gives CASSIRGLWGYGYTF. Variable domain in full (rest from reference TRBV2 and TRBJ1-2): EPEVTQTPSHQVTQMGQEVILRCVPISNHLYFYWYRQILGQKVEFLVSFYNNEISEKSEIFDDQFSVERPDGSNFTLKIRSTKLEDSAMYFCASSIRGLWGYGYTFGSGTRLTVV.

The genes are TRBV12-5 and TRBJ2-1; 10 nucleotides agree with TRBD2. The length of the CDR3 is 13 residues. CDR1 and CDR2 from the germline V gene are LGHNT and FRNRAP. J was trimmed by 8 bases and V by 5 bases; bases with no gene match: 3. CDR3 loop: CASGSGGAYEQFF. The CDR3 DNA sequence: TGTGCTAGTGGTAGCGGGGGGGCCTATGAGCAGTTCTTC.

This rearrangement joins TRBV3-1 (or the pseudogene TRBV3-2) to TRBJ1-2; D possibly corresponds to TRBD1 (6 bases). Trimming took 0 bases from V and 8 from J, leaving 22 bases between them. The CDR3 sequence is 17 residues long. CDR1 and CDR2 (germline): LGHDT, YNNKEL (reference sequence). The CDR3 region is CASSQDLGGSKIRGYTF. CDR3 bases: TGTGCCAGCAGCCAAGATCTAGGGGGTTCTAAGATACGAGGCTACACCTTC.

This chain links TRBV19 with TRBJ2-7; 8 bases match TRBD1. The CDR3 sequence is 13 residues long. The germline CDR1 and CDR2 sequences are LNHDA and SQIVND (reference sequence). The junction had 10 bases not matched to a gene; V was cut back by 6 bases and J by 9 bases. The CDR3 loop is CASSPRTGRMQYF. In DNA form, the CDR3 reads TGTGCCAGTAGCCCCCGGACAGGGCGGATGCAGTACTTC.